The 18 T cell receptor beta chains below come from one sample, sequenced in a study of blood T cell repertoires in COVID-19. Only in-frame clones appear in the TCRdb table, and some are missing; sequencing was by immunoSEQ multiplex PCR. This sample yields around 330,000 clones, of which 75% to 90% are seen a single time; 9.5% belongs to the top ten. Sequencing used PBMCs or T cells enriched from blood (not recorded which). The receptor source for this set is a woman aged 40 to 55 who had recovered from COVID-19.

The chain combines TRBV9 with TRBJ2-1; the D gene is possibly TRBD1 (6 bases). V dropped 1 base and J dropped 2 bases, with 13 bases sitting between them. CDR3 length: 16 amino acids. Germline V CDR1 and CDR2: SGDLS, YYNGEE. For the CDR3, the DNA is TGTGCCAGCAGCGTAAAAGGGGACATCACCTACAATGAGCAGTTCTTC. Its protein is CASSVKGDITYNEQFF.

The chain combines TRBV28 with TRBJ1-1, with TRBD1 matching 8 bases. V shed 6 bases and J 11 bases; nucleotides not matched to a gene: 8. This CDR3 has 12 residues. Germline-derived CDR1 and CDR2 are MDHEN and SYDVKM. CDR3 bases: TGTGCCAGCAGATCCGGGACAGGCGGGGCTTTCTTT. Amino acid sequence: CASRSGTGGAFF.

The CDR3 sequence: CASSIKQGNSPLHF. The CDR3 region has the DNA TGTGCCAGTAGTATCAAGCAGGGTAATTCACCCCTCCACTTT. V and J are TRBV19 and TRBJ1-6; tentative D call: TRBD1 (5 bases). The CDR3 is 14 residues long. CDR1 is LNHDA and CDR2 is SQIVND in the germline V gene (reference sequence). The germline V and J ends were trimmed by 3 bases and 6 bases, with 9 bases remaining between them.

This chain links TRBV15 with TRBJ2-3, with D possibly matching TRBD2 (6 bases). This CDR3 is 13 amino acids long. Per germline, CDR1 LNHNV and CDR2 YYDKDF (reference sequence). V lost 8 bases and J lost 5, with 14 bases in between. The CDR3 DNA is TGTGCCACCCGGCCTAGCGATAGAGATACGCAGTATTTT. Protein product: CATRPSDRDTQYF.

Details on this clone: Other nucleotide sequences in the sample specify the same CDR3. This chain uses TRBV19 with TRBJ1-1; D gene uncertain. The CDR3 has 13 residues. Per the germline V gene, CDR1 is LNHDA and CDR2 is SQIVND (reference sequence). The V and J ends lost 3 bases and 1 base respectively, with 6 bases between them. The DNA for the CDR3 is TGTGCCAGTAGTATTGGCAGGAACACTGAAGCTTTCTTT. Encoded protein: CASSIGRNTEAFF.

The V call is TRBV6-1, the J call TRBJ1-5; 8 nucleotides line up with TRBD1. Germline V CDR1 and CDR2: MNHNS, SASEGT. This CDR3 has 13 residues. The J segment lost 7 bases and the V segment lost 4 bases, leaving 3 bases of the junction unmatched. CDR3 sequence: CASSGTGIQPQHF. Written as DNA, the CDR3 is TGTGCCAGCAGTGGGACAGGGATACAGCCCCAGCATTTT.

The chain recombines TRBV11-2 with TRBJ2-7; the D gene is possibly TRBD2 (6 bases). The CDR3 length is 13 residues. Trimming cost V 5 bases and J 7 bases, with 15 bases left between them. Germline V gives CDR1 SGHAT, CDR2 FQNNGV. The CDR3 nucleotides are TGTGCCAGCAGCCCTCTCCCGGGGGATGAGCAGTACTTC. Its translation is CASSPLPGDEQYF.

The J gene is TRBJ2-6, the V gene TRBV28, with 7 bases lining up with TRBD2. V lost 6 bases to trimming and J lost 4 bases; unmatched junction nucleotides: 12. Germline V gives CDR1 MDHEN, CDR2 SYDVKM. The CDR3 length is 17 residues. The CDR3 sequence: CASRLGTMAGGANVLTF. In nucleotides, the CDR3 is TGTGCCAGCAGGTTAGGGACTATGGCAGGGGGGGCCAACGTCCTGACTTTC.

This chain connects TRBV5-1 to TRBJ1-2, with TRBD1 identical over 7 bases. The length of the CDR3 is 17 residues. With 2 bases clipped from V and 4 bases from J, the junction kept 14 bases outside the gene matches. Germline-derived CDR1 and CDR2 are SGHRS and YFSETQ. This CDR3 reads CASSLSPGQHTFYGYTF. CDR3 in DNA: TGCGCCAGCAGCTTATCCCCGGGACAGCACACATTCTATGGCTACACCTTC.

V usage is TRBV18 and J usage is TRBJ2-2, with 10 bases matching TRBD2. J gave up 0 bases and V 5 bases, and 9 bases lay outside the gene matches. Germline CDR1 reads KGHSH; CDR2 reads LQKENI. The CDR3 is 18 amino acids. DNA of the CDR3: TGTGCCAGCTCATCGTTTCCAGCGGGGGGGACGAACACCGGGGAGCTGTTTTTT. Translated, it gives CASSSFPAGGTNTGELFF.

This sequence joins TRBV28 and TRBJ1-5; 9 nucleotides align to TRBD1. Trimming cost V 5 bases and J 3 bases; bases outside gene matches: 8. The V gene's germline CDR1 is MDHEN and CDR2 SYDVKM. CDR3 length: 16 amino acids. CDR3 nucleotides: TGTGCCAGCAGTACTCTCGGGACAGGGTACAATCAGCCCCAGCATTTT. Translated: CASSTLGTGYNQPQHF.

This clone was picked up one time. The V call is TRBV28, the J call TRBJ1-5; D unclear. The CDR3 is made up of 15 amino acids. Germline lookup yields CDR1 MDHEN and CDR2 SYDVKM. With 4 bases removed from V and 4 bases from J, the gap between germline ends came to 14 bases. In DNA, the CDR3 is TGTGCCAGCAGTTACCGGGGTTATGGGAATCAGCCCCAGCATTTT. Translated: CASSYRGYGNQPQHF.

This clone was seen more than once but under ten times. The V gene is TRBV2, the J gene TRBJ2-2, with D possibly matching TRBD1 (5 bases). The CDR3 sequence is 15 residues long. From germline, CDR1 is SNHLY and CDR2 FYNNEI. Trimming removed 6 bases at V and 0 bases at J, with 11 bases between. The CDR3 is CASSKGNTNTGELFF. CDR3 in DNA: TGTGCCAGCAGCAAGGGGAATACGAACACCGGGGAGCTGTTTTTT.

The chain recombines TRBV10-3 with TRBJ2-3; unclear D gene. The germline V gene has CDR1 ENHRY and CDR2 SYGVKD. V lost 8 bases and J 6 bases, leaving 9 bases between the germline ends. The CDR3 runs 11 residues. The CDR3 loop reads CAIGWPDTQYF. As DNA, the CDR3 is TGTGCCATCGGTTGGCCCGATACGCAGTATTTT.

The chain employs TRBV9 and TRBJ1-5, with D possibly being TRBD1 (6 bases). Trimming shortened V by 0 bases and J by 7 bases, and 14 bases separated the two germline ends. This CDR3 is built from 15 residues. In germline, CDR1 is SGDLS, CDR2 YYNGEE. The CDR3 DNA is TGTGCCAGCAGCGTAGAGGGGGTTTACCTCCAGCCCCAGCATTTT. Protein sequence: CASSVEGVYLQPQHF. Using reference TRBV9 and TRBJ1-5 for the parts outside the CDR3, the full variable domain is DSGVTQTPKHLITATGQRVTLRCSPRSGDLSVYWYQQSLDQGLQFLIQYYNGEERAKGNILERFSAQQFPDLHSELNLSSLELGDSALYFCASSVEGVYLQPQHFGDGTRLSIL.

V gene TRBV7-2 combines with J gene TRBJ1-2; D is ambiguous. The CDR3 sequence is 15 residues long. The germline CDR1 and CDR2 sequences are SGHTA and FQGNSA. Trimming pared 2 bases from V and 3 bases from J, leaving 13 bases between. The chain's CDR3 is CASSLFAGIDYGYTF. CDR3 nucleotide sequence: TGTGCCAGCAGCTTATTCGCGGGGATTGACTATGGCTACACCTTC.

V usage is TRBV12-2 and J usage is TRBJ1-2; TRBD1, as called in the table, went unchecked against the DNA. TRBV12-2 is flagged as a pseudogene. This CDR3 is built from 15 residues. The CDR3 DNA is TGTGCAAGTCGCTTTCCAGGGAATCCTAACTATGGCTACACCTTC. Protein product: CASRFPGNPNYGYTF.

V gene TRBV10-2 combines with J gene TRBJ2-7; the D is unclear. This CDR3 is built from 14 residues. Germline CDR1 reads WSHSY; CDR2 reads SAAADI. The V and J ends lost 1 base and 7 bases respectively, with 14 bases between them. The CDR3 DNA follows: TGCGCCAGCAGTGAGTATGTCGGTAAATTGGAGCAGTACTTC. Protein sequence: CASSEYVGKLEQYF.